These T cell receptor beta chains were read from a single sample in a study of blood T cells in healthy people across ages. TCRdb processed the 5' RACE reads anew with MiXCR; each CDR3 protein has one entry. The sample has 630,000 or so distinct CDR3 sequences; about 30% are singletons. Material: blood. The receptors derive from a woman of 80 years or more in good health. CDR3s include the opening cysteine and the closing phenylalanine or tryptophan. The D gene is left open where the match is weak. Only some rows state a clone size, as once, few, many or a class for expanded clones.

clone_size: NA
d_call: TRBD2
v_call: TRBV29-1
j_call: TRBJ2-5
cdr3_nt: TGCAGCGTTCTAGCGGGGAACTCCTACAATGAACAGTACTTC
cdr3_aa: CSVLAGNSYNEQYF

clone_size: many
d_call: TRBD1
v_call: TRBV7-2
j_call: TRBJ1-4
cdr3_nt: TGTGCCAGCAGTCTGGACAGGGTGTATGAAAAACTGTTTTTT
cdr3_aa: CASSLDRVYEKLFF

clone_size: many
d_call: NA
v_call: TRBV12-3/TRBV12-4
j_call: TRBJ2-5
cdr3_nt: TGTGCCAGCAGTTTAGCGCTGGGACGGGGGTACCAAGAGACCCAGTACTTC
cdr3_aa: CASSLALGRGYQETQYF

clone_size: many
d_call: NA
v_call: TRBV6-2/TRBV6-3
j_call: TRBJ2-5
cdr3_nt: TGTGCCAGCAGCCTCACTTACAGGGCCGGAGAGACCCAGTACTTC
cdr3_aa: CASSLTYRAGETQYF

clone_size: many
d_call: TRBD2
v_call: TRBV10-3
j_call: TRBJ2-3
cdr3_nt: TGTGCCATCAGAGGACTAGAGCACACAGATACGCAGTATTTT
cdr3_aa: CAIRGLEHTDTQYF

clone_size: NA
d_call: NA
v_call: TRBV20-1
j_call: TRBJ2-3
cdr3_nt: TGCAGTGCCACCCTTAGACCCACAGATACGCAGTATTTT
cdr3_aa: CSATLRPTDTQYF

clone_size: many
d_call: NA
v_call: TRBV4-3
j_call: TRBJ2-3
cdr3_nt: TGCGCCAGCAGCTCGGGCCCCAGGGGCTCTAGCACAGATACGCAGTATTTT
cdr3_aa: CASSSGPRGSSTDTQYF

clone_size: few
d_call: NA
v_call: TRBV7-6
j_call: TRBJ2-1
cdr3_nt: TGTGCCAGCAGTATTGGCGGGGTACAAAATGAGCAGTTCTTC
cdr3_aa: CASSIGGVQNEQFF

clone_size: many
d_call: NA
v_call: TRBV24-1
j_call: TRBJ2-1
cdr3_nt: TGTGCCACGGAGGGGGGTACGTACAATGAGCAGTTCTTC
cdr3_aa: CATEGGTYNEQFF

clone_size: NA
d_call: NA
v_call: TRBV9
j_call: TRBJ2-1
cdr3_nt: TGTGCCAGCAGCCCAAGGGCCCTCTACAATGAGCAGTTCTTC
cdr3_aa: CASSPRALYNEQFF

clone_size: many
d_call: NA
v_call: TRBV12-3/TRBV12-4
j_call: TRBJ1-1
cdr3_nt: TGTGCCAGCAGTTTACTCCAGCTGAACACTGAAGCTTTCTTT
cdr3_aa: CASSLLQLNTEAFF

clone_size: NA
d_call: TRBD2
v_call: TRBV12-3/TRBV12-4
j_call: TRBJ2-3
cdr3_nt: TGTGCCAGCAAACCGCGGGGGACTAGCACAGATACGCAGTATTTT
cdr3_aa: CASKPRGTSTDTQYF

clone_size: NA
d_call: NA
v_call: TRBV7-3
j_call: TRBJ2-1
cdr3_nt: TGTGCCAGCAGCTCAAGGGGCGGGACGGACTACAATGAGCAGTTCTTC
cdr3_aa: CASSSRGGTDYNEQFF

clone_size: many
d_call: NA
v_call: TRBV7-2
j_call: TRBJ2-5
cdr3_nt: TGTGCCAGCGCCTACCTAGAGACCCAGTACTTC
cdr3_aa: CASAYLETQYF

clone_size: few
d_call: NA
v_call: TRBV6-6
j_call: TRBJ1-1
cdr3_nt: TGTGCCACTATAAGGGGGACTGAAGCTTTCTTT
cdr3_aa: CATIRGTEAFF

clone_size: few
d_call: TRBD1
v_call: TRBV5-1
j_call: TRBJ1-4
cdr3_nt: TGCGCCAGCAGCTGGACAGGGCCTAATGAAAAACTGTTTTTT
cdr3_aa: CASSWTGPNEKLFF

clone_size: many
d_call: TRBD1
v_call: TRBV7-2
j_call: TRBJ2-1
cdr3_nt: TGTGCCAGCAGCTTCGCGAGGCAGGGGGTAGGGGGTGAGCAGTTCTTC
cdr3_aa: CASSFARQGVGGEQFF

clone_size: NA
d_call: NA
v_call: TRBV28
j_call: TRBJ2-1
cdr3_nt: TGTGCCAGCAGTACCCCTTGGAAGGAGCAGTTCTTC
cdr3_aa: CASSTPWKEQFF

clone_size: once
d_call: NA
v_call: TRBV7-2
j_call: TRBJ2-6
cdr3_nt: TGTGCCAGCAGCTTACCGAAGGGAAGTAGCTCTGGGGCCAACGTCCTGACTTTC
cdr3_aa: CASSLPKGSSSGANVLTF

clone_size: NA
d_call: NA
v_call: TRBV7-2
j_call: TRBJ2-2
cdr3_nt: TGTGCCAGCAGATTAGGTGGACTATCAAGGGCCGGGGAGCTGTTTTTT
cdr3_aa: CASRLGGLSRAGELFF

clone_size: NA
d_call: TRBD1
v_call: TRBV4-1
j_call: TRBJ2-1
cdr3_nt: TGCGCCAGCAGCCAACCAATTTGGACAGGGGTCAATGAGCAGTTCTTC
cdr3_aa: CASSQPIWTGVNEQFF

clone_size: many
d_call: NA
v_call: TRBV5-1
j_call: TRBJ2-5
cdr3_nt: TGCGCCAGCAGCCAGACCTCACAGGGATCCGAGACCCAGTACTTC
cdr3_aa: CASSQTSQGSETQYF

clone_size: many
d_call: TRBD2
v_call: TRBV7-2
j_call: TRBJ2-5
cdr3_nt: TGTGCCAGCAGCCCCCGCAGGGCGGGGGGGGTACAAGAGACCCAGTACTTC
cdr3_aa: CASSPRRAGGVQETQYF

clone_size: many
d_call: NA
v_call: TRBV20-1
j_call: TRBJ1-2
cdr3_nt: TGCAGTGCTAGGCAGGGACATCGAAAGGACTATGGCTACACCTTC
cdr3_aa: CSARQGHRKDYGYTF

clone_size: NA
d_call: NA
v_call: TRBV30
j_call: TRBJ2-3
cdr3_nt: TGTGCCTGGAGTGCTGATGGACTTAGCACAGATACGCAGTATTTT
cdr3_aa: CAWSADGLSTDTQYF

clone_size: NA
d_call: NA
v_call: TRBV2
j_call: TRBJ1-1
cdr3_nt: TGTGCCAGCGGGCTCTCGATGAACACTGAAGCTTTCTTT
cdr3_aa: CASGLSMNTEAFF

clone_size: few
d_call: TRBD1
v_call: TRBV25-1
j_call: TRBJ1-4
cdr3_nt: TGTGCCAGCAGTGTGCCGGGACAGGGGAACCTACATAATGAAAAACTGTTTTTT
cdr3_aa: CASSVPGQGNLHNEKLFF

clone_size: NA
d_call: TRBD1
v_call: TRBV20-1
j_call: TRBJ2-7
cdr3_nt: TGCAGTGTTACGACAGGGGAAGGGGTCGAGCAGTACTTC
cdr3_aa: CSVTTGEGVEQYF

clone_size: NA
d_call: NA
v_call: TRBV20-1
j_call: TRBJ1-1
cdr3_nt: TGCAGTGCTAGAGATTGGCGGGCAGCACCGAACACTGAAGCTTTCTTT
cdr3_aa: CSARDWRAAPNTEAFF

clone_size: NA
d_call: NA
v_call: TRBV29-1
j_call: TRBJ2-4
cdr3_nt: TGCAGCGTCTCAACTCAGGGCGGCGGAAACATTCAGTACTTC
cdr3_aa: CSVSTQGGGNIQYF

clone_size: many
d_call: NA
v_call: TRBV20-1
j_call: TRBJ2-3
cdr3_nt: TGCAGTGCTAGCCAGGGTGGGACAGATACGCAGTATTTT
cdr3_aa: CSASQGGTDTQYF

clone_size: many
d_call: TRBD1
v_call: TRBV7-9
j_call: TRBJ2-7
cdr3_nt: TGTGCCAGCAGCTCAAAATGGACAGGGGAATACGAGCAGTACTTC
cdr3_aa: CASSSKWTGEYEQYF

clone_size: NA
d_call: NA
v_call: TRBV28
j_call: TRBJ1-2
cdr3_nt: TGTGCCAGCAGTACGGACTGGGGGGTAGAGGCGCTCGGGCGCGCGGACTATGGCTACACCTTC
cdr3_aa: CASSTDWGVEALGRADYGYTF

clone_size: NA
d_call: TRBD1
v_call: TRBV9
j_call: TRBJ2-2
cdr3_nt: TGTGCCAGCAGCACTCGACAGGGGGCCGGGGAGCTGTTTTTT
cdr3_aa: CASSTRQGAGELFF

clone_size: many
d_call: NA
v_call: TRBV4-1
j_call: TRBJ2-1
cdr3_nt: TGCGCCAGCAGCCAAGACGAGGGGGGAAAATACAATGAGCAGTTCTTC
cdr3_aa: CASSQDEGGKYNEQFF

clone_size: NA
d_call: TRBD1
v_call: TRBV18
j_call: TRBJ2-7
cdr3_nt: TGTGCCAGCTCCCGTGACAGGGGGATCTACGAGCAGTACTTC
cdr3_aa: CASSRDRGIYEQYF

clone_size: NA
d_call: NA
v_call: TRBV12-3/TRBV12-4
j_call: TRBJ2-4
cdr3_nt: TGTGCCAGCAGTTTTAGGGGGGCAGAGCAGTACTTC
cdr3_aa: CASSFRGAEQYF

clone_size: many
d_call: NA
v_call: TRBV11-2
j_call: TRBJ2-7
cdr3_nt: TGTGCCAGCAGCTCCCCTGCGACCGCAAGCTACGAGCAGTACTTC
cdr3_aa: CASSSPATASYEQYF

clone_size: many
d_call: NA
v_call: TRBV4-3
j_call: TRBJ2-7
cdr3_nt: TGCGCCAGCAGCCAAGCCCTCCAATGGGAGCAGTACTTC
cdr3_aa: CASSQALQWEQYF

clone_size: many
d_call: TRBD1
v_call: TRBV12-3/TRBV12-4
j_call: TRBJ2-7
cdr3_nt: TGTGCCAGCAGTTTAGTGGCTACAGGGGCTGCCTACGAGCAGTACTTC
cdr3_aa: CASSLVATGAAYEQYF

clone_size: many
d_call: NA
v_call: TRBV15
j_call: TRBJ2-7
cdr3_nt: TGTGCCACCAGCAGAGGTACAGGGCTCGACGAGCAGTACTTC
cdr3_aa: CATSRGTGLDEQYF

clone_size: many
d_call: NA
v_call: TRBV21-1
j_call: TRBJ2-7
cdr3_nt: TGTGCCAGCAGCAAAGCTGGGACAGGGGGCGCGGAGTCATACGAGCAGTACTTC
cdr3_aa: CASSKAGTGGAESYEQYF

clone_size: many
d_call: TRBD2
v_call: TRBV28
j_call: TRBJ2-1
cdr3_nt: TGTGCCAGCACTAGCGGGGGGTTTTACAATGAGCAGTTCTTC
cdr3_aa: CASTSGGFYNEQFF

clone_size: NA
d_call: TRBD2
v_call: TRBV4-3
j_call: TRBJ2-7
cdr3_nt: TGCGCCAGCAGCCTACTAGCGGAGCTCTACGAGCAGTACTTC
cdr3_aa: CASSLLAELYEQYF

clone_size: NA
d_call: TRBD1
v_call: TRBV20-1
j_call: TRBJ2-6
cdr3_nt: TGCAGTGCTAGAGATTTAGACAGGGGGGAAACTGGGGCCAACGTCCTGACTTTC
cdr3_aa: CSARDLDRGETGANVLTF

clone_size: NA
d_call: NA
v_call: TRBV20-1
j_call: TRBJ2-5
cdr3_nt: TGCAGTGCTAGAGATCCGCTTCGGGACCCCTACAATGAGCAGTACTTC
cdr3_aa: CSARDPLRDPYNEQYF

clone_size: many
d_call: NA
v_call: TRBV6-2/TRBV6-3
j_call: TRBJ2-1
cdr3_nt: TGTGCCAGCAGCTCTCCGGGGACAACAGGGAGAGAGGAGCAGTTCTTC
cdr3_aa: CASSSPGTTGREEQFF

clone_size: many
d_call: TRBD2
v_call: TRBV20-1
j_call: TRBJ2-3
cdr3_nt: TGCAGTGCTAGTGCCCGCGGGGGAAGAGATACGCAGTATTTT
cdr3_aa: CSASARGGRDTQYF

clone_size: many
d_call: TRBD1
v_call: TRBV2
j_call: TRBJ2-7
cdr3_nt: TGTGCCAGCAGCACCGGGACAGGAGGCAAGCAGTACTTC
cdr3_aa: CASSTGTGGKQYF

clone_size: NA
d_call: TRBD2
v_call: TRBV24-1
j_call: TRBJ2-1
cdr3_nt: TGTGCCACCAGTGACAGACTAGCGGGGTCGGGCAATGAGCAGTTCTTC
cdr3_aa: CATSDRLAGSGNEQFF

clone_size: many
d_call: TRBD1
v_call: TRBV20-1
j_call: TRBJ1-2
cdr3_nt: TGCAGTGCTAGAGAGGAGGGACAGGGTCCCGTCAGCACCTTC
cdr3_aa: CSAREEGQGPVSTF

clone_size: many
d_call: NA
v_call: TRBV7-2
j_call: TRBJ1-1
cdr3_nt: TGTGCCAGCAGCTTAGTTAAGGGCCCAAACACTGAAGCTTTCTTT
cdr3_aa: CASSLVKGPNTEAFF